This entry concerns a single T cell receptor beta chain. What it binds is not known. CDR1 and CDR2 from the germline V gene are SQVTM and ANQGSEA. CDR3 size: 17 residues. With V trimmed by 1 base and J by 1 base, 8 bases remained unmatched. A universal primer site was incorporated via template switching, and the cDNA contained unique molecular identifiers. TCRdb independently ran MiXCR on the 5' RACE reads; one entry per CDR3 protein. Of just under 650,000 distinct CDR3 sequences in the sample, around 7.4% were seen once. These data are taken from a study of identical twins. Broader study findings: Models underestimated out-of-frame TCR alpha sharing in monozygotic twins. When twins shared out-of-frame alpha sequences, those sequences had excess low generation probability.

The sample also formed part of further work on yellow fever vaccine responses in identical twins.

The chain employs TRBV29-1 and TRBJ2-1, with 9 bases matching TRBD2. Sequenced material: PBMCs. The sequence came from a young woman in good health. The CDR3 nucleotides read TGCAGCGTTGAAGGGCTAGCGGGAATTTCGTCCTACAATGAGCAGTTCTTC. It is translated as CSVEGLAGISSYNEQFF.